The table lists the clone carrying this T cell receptor (beta chain) with a count of one. As yet, its antigen is unknown. The record originates from a study of cytomegalovirus exposure and HLA in healthy donors. Study-wide points: Sequencing likely caused a cluster of highly shared sequence variants. Common viral pathogens were later found to be apparently linked to several of the most significant clusters. The productive fraction for most TCR beta V segments was about 87% or about 30% in an earlier analysis.

Both 60 Vbeta primers and 13 Jbeta primers went into the PCR. Produced via immunoSEQ multiplex PCR; TCRdb's table is partial and in-frame only. The table records around 190,000 clones, around 83% of them present only once. CDR3 size: 18 residues. Trimming shortened V by 1 base and J by 2 bases, and 15 bases separated the two germline ends. The germline CDR1 and CDR2 sequences are LNHDA and SQIVND (reference sequence). The sample was PBMCs. This TCR came from a man aged 40-55 years in good health and CMV-seropositive. The chain joins TRBV19 to TRBJ2-6; D is unresolved. Here the CDR3 reads CASSIVAAATPGANVLTF. The DNA of the CDR3 is TGTGCCAGTAGTATAGTGGCGGCGGCTACACCTGGGGCCAACGTCCTGACTTTC. Complete variable domain (other parts from reference TRBV19 and TRBJ2-6): DGGITQSPKYLFRKEGQNVTLSCEQNLNHDAMYWYRQDPGQGLRLIYYSQIVNDFQKGDIAEGYSVSREKKESFPLTVTSAQKNPTAFYLCASSIVAAATPGANVLTFGAGSRLTVL.